This entry is about one T cell receptor beta chain. These data belong to a study of blood T cell repertoires in COVID-19. Individuals drawn from some 25 US areas were roughly 18 to 100 years old. The V gene lost 3 bases and the J gene lost 1 base, with 13 bases spanning the gap. This CDR3 is 15 amino acids long. Germline CDR1 is DFQATT and CDR2 is SNEGSKA (reference sequence). TCRdb's table, derived via immunoSEQ multiplex PCR, lists solely in-frame clones and lacks some. The profile covers more than 300,000 clones, with roughly four fifths appearing a single time and around 5.1% taken by the ten largest.

The chain combines TRBV20-1 with TRBJ2-1; tentatively, D is TRBD2 (7 bases). This clonotype originated in a woman between 45 and 60 years old who had recovered from COVID-19. The sample taken for sequencing was PBMCs or T cells enriched from blood (not recorded which). The CDR3 DNA reads as TGCAGTGCTAGTAAAGCGGGGACATCCTACAATGAGCAGTTCTTC. This translates into CSASKAGTSYNEQFF.